These T cell receptor beta chains were read from a single sample in a study of T cells in Graves' hyperthyroidism and ophthalmopathy. TCRdb used MiXCR to reprocess the multiplex PCR reads, holding one entry per CDR3 protein. The table includes hundreds of thousands of distinct CDR3 sequences, around 20% detected once. The source material was blood. The receptors come from a man between 25 and 39 years old with Graves' ophthalmopathy. Both conserved end residues are part of each CDR3. The order of the fields is CDR3 DNA, CDR3 protein, V gene, clone size, D gene, J gene. D genes are given only for firm matches. Expanded clones get a size class; other rows say once, few or many, or leave the size out.

cdr3_nt: TGTGCCAGCAGTTACTCAACGGGACCAGTCCCCTACGAGCAGTACTTC; cdr3_aa: CASSYSTGPVPYEQYF; v_call: TRBV6-6; clone_size: few; d_call: -; j_call: TRBJ2-7
cdr3_nt: TGTGCCAGCGAGGGGGCTAGGAACACTGAAGCTTTCTTT; cdr3_aa: CASEGARNTEAFF; v_call: TRBV2; clone_size: many; d_call: TRBD1; j_call: TRBJ1-1
cdr3_nt: TGCAGTGCTAGAGATCGGGTAGCGGGCGGTCAGCCCCAGCATTTT; cdr3_aa: CSARDRVAGGQPQHF; v_call: TRBV20-1; clone_size: few; d_call: -; j_call: TRBJ1-5
cdr3_nt: TGTGCCAGCTCACCTATAGGGACCTCTTGGATGGAAAAACTGTTTTTT; cdr3_aa: CASSPIGTSWMEKLFF; v_call: TRBV18; clone_size: -; d_call: -; j_call: TRBJ1-4
cdr3_nt: TGCAGTGCTAGAGATGGCGGGGGGCGCACGAACACCGGGGAGCTGTTTTTT; cdr3_aa: CSARDGGGRTNTGELFF; v_call: TRBV20-1; clone_size: many; d_call: TRBD2; j_call: TRBJ2-2
cdr3_nt: TGTGCCTGGACAGGGGATGAAAAACTGTTTTTT; cdr3_aa: CAWTGDEKLFF; v_call: TRBV30; clone_size: -; d_call: -; j_call: TRBJ1-4
cdr3_nt: TGCGCCAGCAGCCAATCGACAGGGGGAGGGTTAGATACGCAGTATTTT; cdr3_aa: CASSQSTGGGLDTQYF; v_call: TRBV5-1; clone_size: few; d_call: TRBD1; j_call: TRBJ2-3
cdr3_nt: TGTGCCAGCAGCCAAGAAGTCAAGTTAGGGAAGGCCTACGAGCAGTACTTC; cdr3_aa: CASSQEVKLGKAYEQYF; v_call: TRBV3-1; clone_size: -; d_call: -; j_call: TRBJ2-7
cdr3_nt: TGTGCCAGCAGTGGTCTAGCGGGAGTTCTAATATACGAGCAGTACTTC; cdr3_aa: CASSGLAGVLIYEQYF; v_call: TRBV12-3/TRBV12-4; clone_size: many; d_call: TRBD2; j_call: TRBJ2-7
cdr3_nt: TGTGCCAGCAGTATGGATTTGAACACTGAAGCTTTCTTT; cdr3_aa: CASSMDLNTEAFF; v_call: TRBV5-5; clone_size: few; d_call: -; j_call: TRBJ1-1
cdr3_nt: TGCGCCAGCAGGAACCCGGGACAGGGATACACTGAAGCTTTCTTT; cdr3_aa: CASRNPGQGYTEAFF; v_call: TRBV5-1; clone_size: few; d_call: TRBD1; j_call: TRBJ1-1
cdr3_nt: TGTGCCAGCAGCTTCGGGAACCGAGCGCAGTATTTT; cdr3_aa: CASSFGNRAQYF; v_call: TRBV7-2; clone_size: few; d_call: -; j_call: TRBJ2-3
cdr3_nt: TGCAGTGCTAGACGTCTAGCGGGGGGATTCACAGATACGCAGTATTTT; cdr3_aa: CSARRLAGGFTDTQYF; v_call: TRBV20-1; clone_size: few; d_call: TRBD2; j_call: TRBJ2-3
cdr3_nt: TGCAGCGTTAAGGACTACGAGCAGTACTTC; cdr3_aa: CSVKDYEQYF; v_call: TRBV29-1; clone_size: few; d_call: -; j_call: TRBJ2-7
cdr3_nt: TGTGCCAGCAGCAAAGAGGCCCCCCATTGGGGGGCGGGCACTGAAGCTTTCTTT; cdr3_aa: CASSKEAPHWGAGTEAFF; v_call: TRBV27; clone_size: -; d_call: -; j_call: TRBJ1-1
cdr3_nt: TGCGCCAGCAGCTTGTCTACGAGACCCCGGACTTCACCCCTCCACTTT; cdr3_aa: CASSLSTRPRTSPLHF; v_call: TRBV5-1; clone_size: few; d_call: -; j_call: TRBJ1-6
cdr3_nt: TGTGCCTGGAGTATAAGGGGGAACACTGAAGCTTTCTTT; cdr3_aa: CAWSIRGNTEAFF; v_call: TRBV30; clone_size: many; d_call: -; j_call: TRBJ1-1
cdr3_nt: TGTGCCACCAGTGATCTACAGGGGGCTAGCGGTAATGAGCAGTTCTTC; cdr3_aa: CATSDLQGASGNEQFF; v_call: TRBV24-1; clone_size: few; d_call: TRBD1; j_call: TRBJ2-1
cdr3_nt: TGCGCCAGCAGAGAACTAGCGGGTCCTCCTCCCCAGTTCTTC; cdr3_aa: CASRELAGPPPQFF; v_call: TRBV10-2; clone_size: -; d_call: TRBD2; j_call: TRBJ2-1
cdr3_nt: TGTGCCAGCTCAGAAAACAGGGCGAGTAATGAAAAACTGTTTTTT; cdr3_aa: CASSENRASNEKLFF; v_call: TRBV18; clone_size: few; d_call: -; j_call: TRBJ1-4
cdr3_nt: TGTGCCAGCAGTCCCCTCGCGGGAAACGGAGAGACCCAGTACTTC; cdr3_aa: CASSPLAGNGETQYF; v_call: TRBV6-1; clone_size: -; d_call: -; j_call: TRBJ2-5
cdr3_nt: TGTGCCAGCAGCTTCGACCGGGACAGGGTGGAAGGGCAGTACTTC; cdr3_aa: CASSFDRDRVEGQYF; v_call: TRBV11-2; clone_size: -; d_call: TRBD1; j_call: TRBJ2-7
cdr3_nt: TGTGCCAGCAGTTACTCAGGGGATAGCAATCAGCCCCAGCATTTT; cdr3_aa: CASSYSGDSNQPQHF; v_call: TRBV6-5; clone_size: -; d_call: -; j_call: TRBJ1-5
cdr3_nt: TGTGCCAGCTCACCAGTCGCGGGAGTAGCCGGGGAGCTGTTTTTT; cdr3_aa: CASSPVAGVAGELFF; v_call: TRBV18; clone_size: few; d_call: TRBD2; j_call: TRBJ2-2
cdr3_nt: TGTGCCAGCGGCTATAGCAATCAGCCCCAGCATTTT; cdr3_aa: CASGYSNQPQHF; v_call: TRBV28; clone_size: many; d_call: -; j_call: TRBJ1-5
cdr3_nt: TGCGCCAGCAGCGTCTCCGGGACAAGTAACACCGGGGAGCTGTTTTTT; cdr3_aa: CASSVSGTSNTGELFF; v_call: TRBV5-1; clone_size: many; d_call: -; j_call: TRBJ2-2
cdr3_nt: TGCGCCAGCAGCTCAATAGGGGATTTTTTATACGAGCAGTACTTC; cdr3_aa: CASSSIGDFLYEQYF; v_call: TRBV5-1; clone_size: -; d_call: -; j_call: TRBJ2-7
cdr3_nt: TGCGCCAGCAGCTACGGGACTAAAGGAGATGAGCAGTTCTTC; cdr3_aa: CASSYGTKGDEQFF; v_call: TRBV5-1; clone_size: -; d_call: TRBD2; j_call: TRBJ2-1
cdr3_nt: TGCAGCGGGGCAGTTGGCGGGAGAGGCACAGATACGCAGTATTTT; cdr3_aa: CSGAVGGRGTDTQYF; v_call: TRBV29-1; clone_size: few; d_call: TRBD2; j_call: TRBJ2-3
cdr3_nt: TGCGCCAGCAGTGAGTCCAGGGCCCCCGACAAAAACATTCAGTACTTC; cdr3_aa: CASSESRAPDKNIQYF; v_call: TRBV10-2; clone_size: few; d_call: -; j_call: TRBJ2-4
cdr3_nt: TGCGCCAGCAGCAAAGAGGTTAACTATGGCTACACCTTC; cdr3_aa: CASSKEVNYGYTF; v_call: TRBV5-1; clone_size: once; d_call: -; j_call: TRBJ1-2
cdr3_nt: TGTGCCAGCAGCTCTAGTGAAAATCCGGGCGGCTACACCTTC; cdr3_aa: CASSSSENPGGYTF; v_call: TRBV7-2; clone_size: few; d_call: -; j_call: TRBJ1-2
cdr3_nt: TGTGCCTGGAGTTTCGGAGGGCACGAGCAGTTCTTC; cdr3_aa: CAWSFGGHEQFF; v_call: TRBV30; clone_size: many; d_call: -; j_call: TRBJ2-1
cdr3_nt: TGTGCCAGCAGCCCCGGACTAGCGGGACCTCCCTACAATGAGCAGTTCTTC; cdr3_aa: CASSPGLAGPPYNEQFF; v_call: TRBV7-6; clone_size: -; d_call: TRBD2; j_call: TRBJ2-1
cdr3_nt: TGTGCCAGCTCATCGGGGGGACAGGGGGGACACGAGCAGTACTTC; cdr3_aa: CASSSGGQGGHEQYF; v_call: TRBV18; clone_size: few; d_call: TRBD1; j_call: TRBJ2-7
cdr3_nt: TGTGCCAGCAGTTACTCGGGCAGTGGGGCTGAAGCTTTCTTT; cdr3_aa: CASSYSGSGAEAFF; v_call: TRBV6-6; clone_size: few; d_call: -; j_call: TRBJ1-1
cdr3_nt: TGTGCCAGCATAGGGGAACACTATGGCTACACCTTC; cdr3_aa: CASIGEHYGYTF; v_call: TRBV28; clone_size: -; d_call: -; j_call: TRBJ1-2